The 32 T cell receptor beta chains below all came from one sample that was sequenced in a study of blood T cell repertoires in COVID-19. Sequencing used immunoSEQ multiplex PCR; TCRdb keeps in-frame clones, though not all of them. The sample records 200,000 to 250,000 clones, approximately 85% being singletons. Source material: peripheral blood. These receptors all come from a woman in her sixties or seventies with COVID-19, enrolled during active disease.

V usage is TRBV7-2 and J usage is TRBJ2-7; no reliable D call. Germline V gene data show CDR1 as SGHTA and CDR2 as FQGNSA. Trimming stripped 2 bases from V and 0 bases from J, with 5 bases between. This CDR3 has 13 amino acids. For the CDR3, the DNA is TGTGCCAGCAGCTTACGGGTCTCCTACGAGCAGTACTTC. Amino acids: CASSLRVSYEQYF.

The CDR3 reads CASSADRAGVNTEAFF. The CDR3 bases are TGTGCCAGCAGTGCGGACAGGGCGGGGGTGAACACTGAAGCTTTCTTT. This chain uses TRBV25-1 with TRBJ1-1, with 8 bases aligning to TRBD1. Germline CDR1 reads MGHDK; CDR2 reads SYGVNS. Unmatched junction bases numbered 7, after V lost 4 bases and J lost 0 bases. This CDR3 has 16 amino acids. The full variable domain, in which reference TRBV25-1 and TRBJ1-1 provide the parts outside the CDR3, is EADIYQTPRYLVIGTGKKITLECSQTMGHDKMYWYQQDPGMELHLIHYSYGVNSTEKGDLSSESTVSRIRTEHFPLTLESARPSHTSQYLCASSADRAGVNTEAFFGQGTRLTVV.

The chain uses TRBV2 and TRBJ1-1; weak D call: TRBD1 (6 bases). Germline loops: CDR1 SNHLY, CDR2 FYNNEI. The CDR3 spans 19 residues. The V and J ends lost 6 bases and 0 bases respectively, with 26 bases between them. CDR3 amino acids: CASSRQVLNTLSMNTEAFF. CDR3 nucleotide sequence: TGTGCCAGCAGCAGACAGGTCCTTAATACCCTTTCCATGAACACTGAAGCTTTCTTT.

The chain is built from TRBV19 and TRBJ2-5; 8 bases line up with TRBD2. The CDR3 loop spans 14 amino acids. Germline trimming cut 7 bases from V and 5 bases from J; bases unmatched to any gene: 9. The germline gives CDR1 LNHDA, CDR2 SQIVND (reference sequence). CDR3 sequence: CASKGQGGRETQYF. For the CDR3, the DNA is TGTGCCAGTAAAGGCCAGGGCGGGAGGGAGACCCAGTACTTC.

The V call is TRBV11-3, the J call TRBJ2-1; 13 bases align to TRBD2. From germline, CDR1 is SGHNT and CDR2 YENEEA. The CDR3 length is 15 residues. V lost 1 base to trimming and J lost 8 bases; unmatched junction nucleotides: 2. In DNA, the CDR3 is TGTGCCAGCAGCTTAGGAGGACTAGCGGGAGATGAGCAGTTCTTC. Protein sequence: CASSLGGLAGDEQFF. The full variable domain, completed using reference TRBV11-3 and TRBJ2-1, is EAGVVQSPRYKIIEKKQPVAFWCNPISGHNTLYWYLQNLGQGPELLIRYENEEAVDDSQLPKDRFSAERLKGVDSTLKIQPAELGDSAVYLCASSLGGLAGDEQFFGPGTRLTVL.

The V call is TRBV6-1, the J call TRBJ2-1, with a possible D match to TRBD2 (7 bases). Trimming took off 4 bases at V and 2 bases at J, with 15 bases between the two ends. This CDR3 region has 16 residues. Germline V gene sequence: CDR1 MNHNS, CDR2 SASEGT. The DNA for the CDR3 is TGTGCCAGCAGTGCCCGGGGGGCGGGAACCTACAATGAGCAGTTCTTC. Its translation is CASSARGAGTYNEQFF.

This chain links TRBV7-3 with TRBJ1-1, with D perhaps TRBD1 (5 bases). Germline assignment: CDR1 SGHTA and CDR2 FQGTGA. The CDR3 runs 13 residues. Trimming took 5 bases from V and 1 from J, leaving 8 bases between them. The CDR3 loop reads CASSRQPNTEAFF. CDR3 DNA: TGTGCCAGCAGCCGACAGCCGAACACTGAAGCTTTCTTT. The full variable domain, in which reference TRBV7-3 and TRBJ1-1 provide the parts outside the CDR3, is GAGVSQTPSNKVTEKGKYVELRCDPISGHTALYWYRQSLGQGPEFLIYFQGTGAADDSGLPNDRFFAVRPEGSVSTLKIQRTERGDSAVYLCASSRQPNTEAFFGQGTRLTVV.

The chain couples TRBV28 to TRBJ1-1; maybe TRBD1 (5 bases). The CDR3 totals 14 residues. Trimming took off 8 bases at V and 2 bases at J, with 15 bases between the two ends. CDR1 MDHEN and CDR2 SYDVKM come from the germline V gene. As DNA, the CDR3 is TGTGCCAGCCGACGGGGGGGTCGCAACACTGAAGCTTTCTTT. It is translated as CASRRGGRNTEAFF.

V is TRBV6-2 or TRBV6-3 and J is TRBJ1-6, with 12 nucleotides matching TRBD1. CDR1 MNHEY and CDR2 SVGEGT come from the germline V gene. The junction had 5 bases not matched to a gene; V was cut back by 5 bases and J by 6 bases. This CDR3 has 16 residues. The CDR3 spells CASSPGTGGLNSPLHF. CDR3 DNA sequence: TGTGCCAGCAGTCCCGGGACAGGGGGCCTTAATTCACCCCTCCACTTT.

The genes are TRBV18 and TRBJ1-2, with D possibly being TRBD1 (5 bases). Germline V CDR1 and CDR2: KGHSH, LQKENI. The CDR3 spans 14 residues. The V end was cut by 3 bases, the J end by 6 bases, with 14 bases between. CDR3 sequence: CASSPAGREDGYTF. In DNA, the CDR3 is TGTGCCAGCTCACCCGCTGGCAGGGAGGATGGCTACACCTTC.

This sequence joins TRBV19 and TRBJ1-4; D might be TRBD1 (5 bases). CDR3 size: 15 residues. Germline loops: CDR1 LNHDA, CDR2 SQIVND (reference sequence). With 5 bases removed from V and 4 bases from J, the gap between germline ends came to 14 bases. CDR3 residues: CASSASDTINEKLFF. The DNA for the CDR3 is TGTGCCAGTAGTGCGTCGGACACCATTAATGAAAAACTGTTTTTT.

V is TRBV7-2 and J is TRBJ1-5; perhaps TRBD1 as D (5 bases). The CDR3 length is 15 residues. With 2 bases removed from V and 3 bases from J, the gap between germline ends came to 11 bases. The germline gives CDR1 SGHTA, CDR2 FQGNSA. CDR3 sequence: CASSLIDSNNQPQHF. CDR3 coding DNA: TGTGCCAGCAGCTTAATTGACAGCAACAATCAGCCCCAGCATTTT.

The chain is built from TRBV5-1 and TRBJ1-4, with D hard to call. The CDR3 is made up of 13 amino acids. Germline V gives CDR1 SGHRS, CDR2 YFSETQ. The V end lost 1 base, the J end lost 7 bases, and 8 bases lay between the germline ends. CDR3 sequence reads: CASSLLGSEKLFF. The CDR3 nucleotides are TGCGCCAGCAGCTTGTTGGGCAGTGAAAAACTGTTTTTT.

This CDR3 is CASSQEWTGTGNTIYF. CDR3 coding DNA: TGTGCCAGCAGCCAAGAATGGACAGGAACTGGAAACACCATATATTTT. The chain couples TRBV4-2 to TRBJ1-3; 7 bases are shared with TRBD1. Germline V CDR1 and CDR2: LGHNA, YNFKEQ. The CDR3 sequence is 16 residues long. V trimming: 0 bases; J trimming: 2 bases; junction bases outside the gene matches: 4.

This clone was observed a handful of times. This chain connects TRBV7-2 to TRBJ1-2; 10 bases fit TRBD1. Germline CDR1 SGHTA, CDR2 FQGNSA. This CDR3 spans 16 amino acids. With V trimmed by 5 bases and J by 7 bases, 13 bases remained unmatched. CDR3 sequence reads: CASSLGGQGSPLGYTF. The DNA for the CDR3 is TGTGCCAGCAGCCTTGGGGGACAGGGGTCTCCCCTTGGCTACACCTTC.

In its sample, this clone was seen once. This sequence joins TRBV27 and TRBJ2-5, with TRBD2 matching over 10 bases. Germline loops: CDR1 MNHEY, CDR2 SMNVEV (reference sequence). V lost 3 bases to trimming and J lost 5 bases; unmatched junction nucleotides: 0. The CDR3 contains 13 residues. CDR3 sequence reads: CASSLGLAETQYF. In nucleotides, the CDR3 is TGTGCCAGCAGTTTGGGACTAGCGGAGACCCAGTACTTC.

The chain is built from TRBV5-1 and TRBJ1-6; TRBD1 aligns across 7 bases. The CDR3 has 15 residues. Trimming cost V 4 bases and J 4 bases; bases outside gene matches: 5. Germline CDR1 is SGHRS and CDR2 is YFSETQ. CDR3 protein: CASSLGTDYNSPLHF. DNA of the CDR3: TGCGCCAGCAGCCTCGGGACAGATTATAATTCACCCCTCCACTTT.

This sequence joins TRBV6-4 and TRBJ2-1; a weak D match, TRBD1 (6 bases). V was shortened by 5 bases and J by 0 bases, with 17 bases between the two germline ends. CDR3 length equals 17 residues. Germline assignment: CDR1 MRHNA and CDR2 SNTAGT. The CDR3 is CASSRGDVDSSYNEQFF. The CDR3 DNA reads as TGTGCCAGCAGTCGAGGGGACGTGGACAGCTCCTACAATGAGCAGTTCTTC.

The genes are TRBV19 and TRBJ2-1, with a possible D match to TRBD2 (6 bases). In germline, CDR1 is LNHDA, CDR2 SQIVND (reference sequence). V was cut by 5 bases and J by 8 bases, with 16 bases left in between. The CDR3 covers 14 residues. CDR3 loop: CASSPPGGVDEQFF. The CDR3 DNA reads as TGTGCCAGTAGTCCTCCCGGAGGGGTCGATGAGCAGTTCTTC.

This clone occurred once. The V gene is TRBV7-2, the J gene TRBJ1-2; D may be TRBD1 (6 bases). CDR1 is SGHTA, CDR2 FQGNSA, per germline. This CDR3 is built from 16 residues. Trimming stripped 6 bases from V and 6 bases from J, with 23 bases between. The chain's CDR3 is CASRDSAGATEDGYTF. The CDR3 bases are TGTGCCAGCAGGGACTCGGCGGGGGCCACTGAGGATGGCTACACCTTC. The full variable domain, its missing parts supplied by reference TRBV7-2 and TRBJ1-2, is GAGVSQSPSNKVTEKGKDVELRCDPISGHTALYWYRQSLGQGLEFLIYFQGNSAPDKSGLPSDRFSAERTGGSVSTLTIQRTQQEDSAVYLCASRDSAGATEDGYTFGSGTRLTVV.

This clone was seen a few times. This chain links TRBV3-1 (or the pseudogene TRBV3-2) with TRBJ1-1; D remains unclear. Trimming removed 3 bases from V and 1 base from J, with 9 bases in between. Germline CDR1 reads LGHDT; CDR2 reads YNNKEL (reference sequence). The CDR3 sequence is 14 residues long. CDR3 amino acids: CASSQYPENTEAFF. CDR3 nucleotide sequence: TGTGCCAGCAGCCAGTATCCAGAGAACACTGAAGCTTTCTTT.

The chain combines TRBV11-3 with TRBJ2-3; 11 bases fit TRBD1. Unmatched junction bases numbered 5, after V lost 2 bases and J lost 4 bases. The CDR3 consists of 16 residues. The germline V gene encodes CDR1 SGHNT and CDR2 YENEEA. The CDR3 region has the DNA TGTGCCAGCAGCTTACGGGGGACAGGGGGGGCAGATACGCAGTATTTT. This gives the protein CASSLRGTGGADTQYF.

V is TRBV19 and J is TRBJ1-2; perhaps TRBD1 as D (6 bases). The CDR3 length is 14 residues. The V and J ends lost 5 bases and 4 bases respectively, with 14 bases between them. The germline V gene encodes CDR1 LNHDA and CDR2 SQIVND (reference sequence). This CDR3 is CASSPMGALYGYTF. The CDR3 DNA reads TGTGCCAGTAGTCCAATGGGGGCCCTCTATGGCTACACCTTC. The whole variable domain, filled in from reference TRBV19 and TRBJ1-2, reads DGGITQSPKYLFRKEGQNVTLSCEQNLNHDAMYWYRQDPGQGLRLIYYSQIVNDFQKGDIAEGYSVSREKKESFPLTVTSAQKNPTAFYLCASSPMGALYGYTFGSGTRLTVV.

The chain has TRBV6-6 and TRBJ2-1; D unresolved. CDR1 is MNHNY and CDR2 is SVGAGI in the germline V gene (reference sequence). Between the trimmed V and J ends, which lost 4 bases and 7 bases, there was a span of 8 bases. The CDR3 has 12 amino acids. The chain's CDR3 is CASSLTFNEQFF. CDR3 bases: TGTGCCAGCAGTTTGACTTTTAATGAGCAGTTCTTC.

J is TRBJ2-1 and V is TRBV2; D is unresolved. The germline V gene has CDR1 SNHLY and CDR2 FYNNEI. This CDR3 spans 14 amino acids. Trimming took off 2 bases at V and 2 bases at J, with 7 bases between the two ends. CDR3 sequence: CASSEWSAYNEQFF. CDR3 nucleotides: TGTGCCAGCAGTGAATGGAGCGCCTACAATGAGCAGTTCTTC.

The DNA for the CDR3 is TGTGCCAGCTCACTCGATCGGACAGGGGGCTCGTATGGCTACACCTTC. Residues: CASSLDRTGGSYGYTF. This chain links TRBV18 with TRBJ1-2, with 11 bases matching TRBD1. From germline, CDR1 is KGHSH and CDR2 LQKENI. The J segment lost 5 bases and the V segment lost 4 bases, leaving 9 bases of the junction unmatched. This CDR3 contains 16 residues.

The chain is built from TRBV19 and TRBJ1-1; weak D call: TRBD1 (5 bases). Trimming took off 5 bases at V and 5 bases at J, with 18 bases between the two ends. CDR1 is LNHDA and CDR2 is SQIVND in the germline V gene (reference sequence). The CDR3 loop spans 15 amino acids. CDR3 region: CASSSARGGVTEAFF. The CDR3 region has the DNA TGTGCCAGTAGTTCGGCCCGGGGGGGTGTTACTGAAGCTTTCTTT.

The chain links TRBV5-1 to TRBJ2-7, with D perhaps matching TRBD1 (6 bases). CDR3 size: 14 residues. V was shortened by 0 bases and J by 1 base, with 8 bases between the two germline ends. Germline assignment: CDR1 SGHRS and CDR2 YFSETQ. The CDR3 region has the DNA TGCGCCAGCAGCTTGGTGGACAGATCCTACGAGCAGTACTTC. It encodes CASSLVDRSYEQYF.

The chain is built from TRBV7-9 and TRBJ1-2, with D hard to call. This CDR3 has 15 amino acids. V shed 3 bases and J shed 0 bases, with 11 bases lying between them. Germline CDR1 SEHNR, CDR2 FQNEAQ (reference sequence). The CDR3 region has the DNA TGTGCCAGCAGCTTGAGGAGTCAGACTAACTATGGCTACACCTTC. It is translated as CASSLRSQTNYGYTF.

The chain uses TRBV27 and TRBJ2-4, with 13 bases fitting TRBD2. V dropped 2 bases and J dropped 6; count of bases not matched to a gene: 13. The CDR3 loop spans 19 amino acids. In germline, CDR1 is MNHEY, CDR2 SMNVEV (reference sequence). CDR3 DNA: TGTGCCAGCAGTTTAGCGACACTAGCGGGAGGGCTAGGGGGAAACATTCAGTACTTC. Encoded protein: CASSLATLAGGLGGNIQYF.

The genes are TRBV23-1 and TRBJ2-7, with D possibly TRBD1 on 5 matching bases. TRBV23-1 is given ORF status, its function remaining uncertain. Trimming took 0 bases from V and 3 from J, leaving 12 bases between them. The CDR3 contains 15 residues. CDR3 loop: CASSQSTERVYEQYF. The CDR3, as DNA: TGCGCCAGCAGTCAATCGACAGAGAGAGTCTACGAGCAGTACTTC.

The chain employs TRBV12-3 or TRBV12-4 and TRBJ2-5; D is unclear. V lost 6 bases to trimming and J lost 3 bases, with 5 bases between them. This CDR3 spans 11 amino acids. The CDR3 loop is CASSQKETQYF. DNA for the CDR3: TGTGCCAGCAGCCAGAAAGAGACCCAGTACTTC.